One sample yielded the 10 T cell receptor beta chains listed below, sequenced in a study of technical replicates of blood from a handful of donors. Clones were sequenced by immunoSEQ multiplex PCR, and TCRdb holds only the in-frame ones, with some missing. This table has about 79,000 clones, around 94% appearing once. The sequenced sample consisted of T cells isolated from PBMCs. The receptors originated from a human donor in good health.

The chain couples TRBV7-6 to TRBJ2-1; 12 bases align to TRBD1. The ends lost 4 bases at V and 4 bases at J; junction bases unmatched: 11. This CDR3 has 18 residues. Germline lookup yields CDR1 SGHVS and CDR2 FNYEAQ. The CDR3 DNA reads as TGTGCCAGCAGCTCTAATCGGAGGGGACAGGGGGCTTACAATGAGCAGTTCTTC. Its translation is CASSSNRRGQGAYNEQFF.

This chain uses TRBV5-1 with TRBJ1-6, with TRBD1 as a possible D gene (6 bases). The germline V gene has CDR1 SGHRS and CDR2 YFSETQ. V lost 2 bases and J 8 bases, leaving 14 bases between the germline ends. The length of the CDR3 is 15 residues. The CDR3 protein is CASSLTGFGDSPLHF. In DNA form, the CDR3 reads TGCGCCAGCAGCTTAACAGGGTTTGGAGATTCACCCCTCCACTTT. Based on the CDR3 plus reference TRBV5-1 and TRBJ1-6, the full variable domain is KAGVTQTPRYLIKTRGQQVTLSCSPISGHRSVSWYQQTPGQGLQFLFEYFSETQRNKGNFPGRFSGRQFSNSRSEMNVSTLELGDSALYLCASSLTGFGDSPLHFGNGTRLTVT.

The genes are TRBV9 and TRBJ2-7, with no clear D. V was clipped by 3 bases and J by 3 bases, with 19 bases between them. CDR1 SGDLS and CDR2 YYNGEE come from the germline V gene. The CDR3 totals 16 residues. CDR3 residues: CASSARSQHFLYEQYF. The CDR3 DNA follows: TGTGCCAGCAGCGCCCGTAGCCAACACTTTCTCTACGAGCAGTACTTC.

The chain carries TRBV7-2 and TRBJ2-2; 8 bases map to TRBD2. The CDR3 length is 17 residues. The trim removed 1 base at V and 3 bases at J, leaving 7 bases unmatched. Germline V gene sequence: CDR1 SGHTA, CDR2 FQGNSA. The CDR3 coding sequence is TGTGCCAGCAGCTTAGTGATAGCGGGAATAGACACCGGGGAGCTGTTTTTT. It specifies CASSLVIAGIDTGELFF.

V gene TRBV14 combines with J gene TRBJ2-1; D is uncertain. Germline lookup yields CDR1 SGHDN and CDR2 FVKESK. V gave up 0 bases and J gave up 3 bases, with 15 bases separating them. The CDR3 extends over 17 amino acids. CDR3 region: CASSQEEPPLLYNEQFF. The CDR3 nucleotides are TGTGCCAGCAGCCAAGAGGAGCCACCTTTACTCTACAATGAGCAGTTCTTC.

This chain links TRBV5-1 with TRBJ2-7, with D uncertain. Germline V gene lookup returns CDR1 SGHRS and CDR2 YFSETQ. The V end lost 0 bases, the J end lost 6 bases, and 13 bases lay between the germline ends. The CDR3 spans 14 residues. The CDR3 DNA reads as TGCGCCAGCAGCTTGGGACTTTATCAGTCCGAGCAGTACTTC. Its protein is CASSLGLYQSEQYF.

This clone was counted a single time. The chain couples TRBV2 to TRBJ2-5, with unresolved D. The CDR3 runs 11 residues. Germline CDR1 SNHLY, CDR2 FYNNEI. Trimming removed 7 bases from V and 3 bases from J, with 6 bases in between. CDR3 DNA: TGTGCCAGCACTACGAAAGAGACCCAGTACTTC. Amino acid sequence: CASTTKETQYF.

This chain connects TRBV15 to TRBJ1-2; the D gene is possibly TRBD1 (5 bases). CDR3 length equals 13 residues. V dropped 1 base and J dropped 3 bases, with 6 bases sitting between them. Germline assignment: CDR1 LNHNV and CDR2 YYDKDF (reference sequence). CDR3 sequence: CATSRARDYGYTF. In DNA form, the CDR3 reads TGTGCCACCAGCAGAGCCAGGGACTATGGCTACACCTTC.

The chain joins TRBV25-1 to TRBJ2-5, with a possible D match to TRBD2 (6 bases). This CDR3 has 15 amino acids. V shed 4 bases and J shed 1 base, with 13 bases lying between them. The germline V gene encodes CDR1 MGHDK and CDR2 SYGVNS. Here the CDR3 DNA reads TGTGCCAGCAGTGTGGGACTTAGGTCCCAAGAGACCCAGTACTTC. This codes for CASSVGLRSQETQYF.

The rearrangement links TRBV5-8 to TRBJ2-2; TRBD2 aligns across 9 bases. The CDR3 is made up of 16 amino acids. Germline V gene lookup returns CDR1 SGHTS and CDR2 YDEGEE. V was clipped by 4 bases and J by 8 bases; unmatched bases: 12. CDR3 nucleotides: TGTGCCAGCAGCCCACTAACTAGCGGGCTAATAGGGGAGCTGTTTTTT. This codes for CASSPLTSGLIGELFF.